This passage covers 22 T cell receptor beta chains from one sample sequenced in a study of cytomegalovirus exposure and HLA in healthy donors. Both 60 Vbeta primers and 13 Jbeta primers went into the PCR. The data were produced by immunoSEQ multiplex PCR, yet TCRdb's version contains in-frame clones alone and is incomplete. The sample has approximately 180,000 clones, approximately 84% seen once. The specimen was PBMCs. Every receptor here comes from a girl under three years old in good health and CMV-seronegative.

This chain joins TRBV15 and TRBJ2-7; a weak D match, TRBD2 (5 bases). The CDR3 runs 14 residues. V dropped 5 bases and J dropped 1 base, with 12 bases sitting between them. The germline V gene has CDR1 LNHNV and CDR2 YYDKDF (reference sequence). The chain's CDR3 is CATSAGVQSYEQYF. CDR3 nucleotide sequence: TGTGCCACCAGCGCCGGGGTACAATCCTACGAGCAGTACTTC.

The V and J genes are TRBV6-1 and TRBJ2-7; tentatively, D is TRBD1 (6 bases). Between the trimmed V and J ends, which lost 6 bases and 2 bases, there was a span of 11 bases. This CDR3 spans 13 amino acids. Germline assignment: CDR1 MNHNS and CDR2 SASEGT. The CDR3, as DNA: TGTGCCAGCAGGGGCCGGGACACCTACGAGCAGTACTTC. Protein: CASRGRDTYEQYF.

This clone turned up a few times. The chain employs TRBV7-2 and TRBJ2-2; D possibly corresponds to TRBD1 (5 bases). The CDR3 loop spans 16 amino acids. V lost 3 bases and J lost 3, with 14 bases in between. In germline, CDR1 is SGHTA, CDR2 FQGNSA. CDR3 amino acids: CASSFQLTEYTGELFF. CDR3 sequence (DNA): TGTGCCAGCAGCTTCCAACTGACAGAGTACACCGGGGAGCTGTTTTTT.

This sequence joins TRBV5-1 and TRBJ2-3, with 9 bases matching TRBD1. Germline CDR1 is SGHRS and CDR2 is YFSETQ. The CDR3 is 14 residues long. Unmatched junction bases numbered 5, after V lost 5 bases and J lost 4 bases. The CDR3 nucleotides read TGCGCCAGCAGACAGGGGGCGGGGGCAGATACGCAGTATTTT. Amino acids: CASRQGAGADTQYF.

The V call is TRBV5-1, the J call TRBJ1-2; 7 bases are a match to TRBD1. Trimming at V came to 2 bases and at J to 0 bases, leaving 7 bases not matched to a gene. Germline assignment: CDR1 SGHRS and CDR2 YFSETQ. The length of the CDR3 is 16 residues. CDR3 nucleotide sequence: TGCGCCAGCAGCTTACAGGGGATGGGGACTAACTATGGCTACACCTTC. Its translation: CASSLQGMGTNYGYTF.

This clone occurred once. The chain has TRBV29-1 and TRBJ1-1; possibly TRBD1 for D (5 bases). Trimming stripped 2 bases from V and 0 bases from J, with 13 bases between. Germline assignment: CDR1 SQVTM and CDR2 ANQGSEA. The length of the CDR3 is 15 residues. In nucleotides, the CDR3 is TGCAGCGTTGAACACAGGATGAGCTTGAACACTGAAGCTTTCTTT. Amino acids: CSVEHRMSLNTEAFF.

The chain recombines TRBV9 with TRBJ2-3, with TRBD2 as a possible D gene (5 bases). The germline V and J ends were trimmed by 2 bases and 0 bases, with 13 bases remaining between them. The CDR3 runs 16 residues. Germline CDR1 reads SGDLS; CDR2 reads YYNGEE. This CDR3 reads CASSVPMDLSTDTQYF. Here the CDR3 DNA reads TGTGCCAGCAGCGTCCCCATGGACTTGAGCACAGATACGCAGTATTTT.

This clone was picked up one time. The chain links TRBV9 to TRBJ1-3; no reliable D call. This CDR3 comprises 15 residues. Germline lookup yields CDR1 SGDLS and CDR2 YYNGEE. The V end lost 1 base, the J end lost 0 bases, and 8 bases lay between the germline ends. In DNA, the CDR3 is TGTGCCAGCAGCGTAAGCGGGTTCTCTGGAAACACCATATATTTT. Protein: CASSVSGFSGNTIYF.

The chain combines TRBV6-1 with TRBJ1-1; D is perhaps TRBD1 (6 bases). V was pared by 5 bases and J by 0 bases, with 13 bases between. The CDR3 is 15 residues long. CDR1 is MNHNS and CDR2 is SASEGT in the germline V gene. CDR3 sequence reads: CASSPGTNMNTEAFF. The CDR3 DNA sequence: TGTGCCAGCAGTCCCGGGACAAACATGAACACTGAAGCTTTCTTT.

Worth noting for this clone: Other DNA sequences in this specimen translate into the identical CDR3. CDR3 residues: CAWSVIGGYGYTF. DNA for the CDR3: TGTGCCTGGAGTGTAATAGGGGGCTATGGCTACACCTTC. The rearrangement joins TRBV30 to TRBJ1-2; D is possibly TRBD1 (6 bases). This CDR3 comprises 13 residues. V lost 0 bases, J lost 4 bases, and 9 bases lay in between. Per the germline V gene, CDR1 is GTSNPN and CDR2 is SVGIG (reference sequence).

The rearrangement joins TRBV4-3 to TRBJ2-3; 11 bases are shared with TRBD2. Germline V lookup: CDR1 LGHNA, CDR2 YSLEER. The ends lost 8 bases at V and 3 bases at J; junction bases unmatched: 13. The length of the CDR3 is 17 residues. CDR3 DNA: TGCGCCAGCTCCCCTCAGAGTAGCGGGAGGGGGACAGATACGCAGTATTTT. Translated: CASSPQSSGRGTDTQYF.

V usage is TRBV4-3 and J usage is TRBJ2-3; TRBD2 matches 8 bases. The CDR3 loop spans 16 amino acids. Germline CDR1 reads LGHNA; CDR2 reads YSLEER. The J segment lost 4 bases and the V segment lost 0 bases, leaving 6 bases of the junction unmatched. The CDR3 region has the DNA TGCGCCAGCAGCCAAGACGCCCGGGAGGGGGCAGATACGCAGTATTTT. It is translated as CASSQDAREGADTQYF.

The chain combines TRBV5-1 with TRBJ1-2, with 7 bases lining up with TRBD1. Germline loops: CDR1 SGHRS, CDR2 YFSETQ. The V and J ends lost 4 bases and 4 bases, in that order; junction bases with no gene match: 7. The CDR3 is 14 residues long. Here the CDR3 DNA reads TGCGCCAGCAGCCTAAAACAGGGGCCCTATGGCTACACCTTC. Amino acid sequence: CASSLKQGPYGYTF.

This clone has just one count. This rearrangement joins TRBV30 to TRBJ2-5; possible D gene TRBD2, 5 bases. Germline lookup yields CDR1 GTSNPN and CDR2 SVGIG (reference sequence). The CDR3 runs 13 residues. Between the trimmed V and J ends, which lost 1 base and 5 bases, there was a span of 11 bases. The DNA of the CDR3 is TGTGCCTGGAGTGAACGGGAAGGGGAGACCCAGTACTTC. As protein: CAWSEREGETQYF. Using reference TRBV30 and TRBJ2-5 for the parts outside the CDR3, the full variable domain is SQTIHQWPATLVQPVGSPLSLECTVEGTSNPNLYWYRQAAGRGLQLLFYSVGIGQISSEVPQNLSASRPQDRQFILSSKKLLLSDSGFYLCAWSEREGETQYFGPGTRLLVL.

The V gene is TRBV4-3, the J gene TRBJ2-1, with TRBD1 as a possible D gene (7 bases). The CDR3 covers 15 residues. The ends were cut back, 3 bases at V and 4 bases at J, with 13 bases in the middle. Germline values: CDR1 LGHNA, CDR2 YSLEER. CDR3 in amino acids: CASSQEGARYNEQFF. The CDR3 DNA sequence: TGCGCCAGCAGCCAGGAGGGGGCTCGGTACAATGAGCAGTTCTTC.

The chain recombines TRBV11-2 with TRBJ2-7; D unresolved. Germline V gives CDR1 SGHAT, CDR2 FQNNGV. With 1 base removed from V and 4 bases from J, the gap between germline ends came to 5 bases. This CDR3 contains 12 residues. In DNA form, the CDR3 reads TGTGCCAGCAGCTTAGGGGCTTACGAGCAGTACTTC. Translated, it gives CASSLGAYEQYF.

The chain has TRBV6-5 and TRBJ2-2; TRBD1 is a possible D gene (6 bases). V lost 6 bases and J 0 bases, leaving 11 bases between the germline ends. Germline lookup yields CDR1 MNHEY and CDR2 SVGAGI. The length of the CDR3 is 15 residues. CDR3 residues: CASSRGHPNTGELFF. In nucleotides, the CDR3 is TGTGCCAGCAGCCGGGGACACCCGAACACCGGGGAGCTGTTTTTT.

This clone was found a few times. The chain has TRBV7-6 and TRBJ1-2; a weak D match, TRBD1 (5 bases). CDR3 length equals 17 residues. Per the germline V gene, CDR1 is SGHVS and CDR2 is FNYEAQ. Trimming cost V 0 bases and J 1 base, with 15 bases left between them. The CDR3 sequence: CASSLAPDRYLNYGYTF. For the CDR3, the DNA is TGTGCCAGCAGCTTAGCCCCCGACAGATACCTTAACTATGGCTACACCTTC.

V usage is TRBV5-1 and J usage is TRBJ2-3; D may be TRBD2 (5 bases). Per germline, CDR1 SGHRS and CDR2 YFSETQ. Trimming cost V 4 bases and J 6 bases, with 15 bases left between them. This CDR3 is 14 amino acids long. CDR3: CASSPGSFEDTQYF. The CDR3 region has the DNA TGCGCCAGCAGCCCGGGGTCGTTCGAGGATACGCAGTATTTT.

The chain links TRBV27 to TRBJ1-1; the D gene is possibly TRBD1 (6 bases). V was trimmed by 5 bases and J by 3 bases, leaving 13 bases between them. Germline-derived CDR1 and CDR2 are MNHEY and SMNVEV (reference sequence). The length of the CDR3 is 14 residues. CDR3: CASSGQPRYTEAFF. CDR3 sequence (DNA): TGTGCCAGCAGTGGACAGCCCCGTTACACTGAAGCTTTCTTT.

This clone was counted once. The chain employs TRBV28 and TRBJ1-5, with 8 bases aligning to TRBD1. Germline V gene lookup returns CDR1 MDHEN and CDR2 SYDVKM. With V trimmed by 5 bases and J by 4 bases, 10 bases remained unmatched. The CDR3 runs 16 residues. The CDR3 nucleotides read TGTGCCAGCAGTGACAGGGGAGGGGTGGGGAATCAGCCCCAGCATTTT. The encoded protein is CASSDRGGVGNQPQHF.

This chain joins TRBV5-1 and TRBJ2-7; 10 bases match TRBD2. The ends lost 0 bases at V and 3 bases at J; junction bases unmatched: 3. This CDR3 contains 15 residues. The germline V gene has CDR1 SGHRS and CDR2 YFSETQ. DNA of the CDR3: TGCGCCAGCAGCTTGGTAGCGGGGGGCTACTACGAGCAGTACTTC. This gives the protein CASSLVAGGYYEQYF.